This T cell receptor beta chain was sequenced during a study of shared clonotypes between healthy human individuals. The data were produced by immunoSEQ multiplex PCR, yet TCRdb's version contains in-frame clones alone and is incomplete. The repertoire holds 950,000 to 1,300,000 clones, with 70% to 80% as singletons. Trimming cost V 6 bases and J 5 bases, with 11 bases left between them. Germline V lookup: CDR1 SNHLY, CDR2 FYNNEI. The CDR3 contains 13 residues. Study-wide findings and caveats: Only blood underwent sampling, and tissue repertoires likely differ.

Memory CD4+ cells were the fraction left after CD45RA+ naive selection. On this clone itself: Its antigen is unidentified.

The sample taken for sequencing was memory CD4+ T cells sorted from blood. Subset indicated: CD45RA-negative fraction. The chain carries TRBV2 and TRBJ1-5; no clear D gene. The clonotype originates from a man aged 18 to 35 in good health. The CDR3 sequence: CASRKDGDQPQHF. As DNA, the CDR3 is TGTGCCAGCAGAAAAGACGGTGATCAGCCCCAGCATTTT.